This T cell receptor beta chain emerged from a study of blood T cell repertoires in COVID-19. Study background: The United States, Italy and Spain provided the acute and convalescent COVID-19 samples. PBMCs, B-cell-depleted T cells, or T cells provided the cDNA or gDNA that made up the material.

This CDR3 comprises 14 residues. V lost 3 bases to trimming and J lost 0 bases, with 8 bases between them. Per the germline V gene, CDR1 is LGHDT and CDR2 is YNNKEL (reference sequence). Under the authors' procedure: Amplification of reference gene primers provided the estimated nucleated cell counts. Data came from immunoSEQ multiplex PCR; TCRdb stores just in-frame clones and leaves some out. V and J calls and clone size are copied from that table; D and trimming were computed from the DNA. The sample holds 62,000 or so clones, 88% seen once. Sequenced material: peripheral blood. The receptor was isolated from a human donor in a cohort sampled during active COVID-19. This chain joins TRBV3-1 (or the pseudogene TRBV3-2) and TRBJ2-5; D is possibly TRBD1 (6 bases). The CDR3 coding sequence is TGTGCCAGCAGCCATCAGGGGAACCAAGAGACCCAGTACTTC. Its protein product is CASSHQGNQETQYF.